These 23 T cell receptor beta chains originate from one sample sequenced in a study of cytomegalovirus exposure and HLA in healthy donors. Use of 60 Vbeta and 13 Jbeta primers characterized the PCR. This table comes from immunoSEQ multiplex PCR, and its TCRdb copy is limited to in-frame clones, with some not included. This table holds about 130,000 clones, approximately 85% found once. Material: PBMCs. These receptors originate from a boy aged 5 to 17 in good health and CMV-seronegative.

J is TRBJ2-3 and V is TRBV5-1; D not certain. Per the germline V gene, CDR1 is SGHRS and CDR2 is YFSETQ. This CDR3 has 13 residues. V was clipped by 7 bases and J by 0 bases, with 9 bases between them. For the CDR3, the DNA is TGCGCCAGCGGCCTCCGAAGCACAGATACGCAGTATTTT. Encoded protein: CASGLRSTDTQYF.

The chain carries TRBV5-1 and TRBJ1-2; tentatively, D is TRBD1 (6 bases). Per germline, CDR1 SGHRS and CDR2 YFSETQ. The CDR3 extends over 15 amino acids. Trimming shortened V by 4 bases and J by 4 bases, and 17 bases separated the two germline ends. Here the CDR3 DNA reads TGCGCCAGCAGCCCAAACCCGACAGGACGCTATGGCTACACCTTC. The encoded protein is CASSPNPTGRYGYTF.

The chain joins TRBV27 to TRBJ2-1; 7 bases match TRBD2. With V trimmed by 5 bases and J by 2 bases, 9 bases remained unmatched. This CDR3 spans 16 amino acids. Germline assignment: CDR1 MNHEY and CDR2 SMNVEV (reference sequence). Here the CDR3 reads CASSPTAGEPYNEQFF. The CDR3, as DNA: TGTGCCAGCAGTCCCACCGCGGGAGAGCCCTACAATGAGCAGTTCTTC.

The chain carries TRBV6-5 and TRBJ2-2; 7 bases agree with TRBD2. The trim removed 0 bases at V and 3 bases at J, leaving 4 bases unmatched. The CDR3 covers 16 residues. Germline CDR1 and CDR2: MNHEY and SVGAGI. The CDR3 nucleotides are TGTGCCAGCAGTTACTCGGGGACTACCTACACCGGGGAGCTGTTTTTT. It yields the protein CASSYSGTTYTGELFF.

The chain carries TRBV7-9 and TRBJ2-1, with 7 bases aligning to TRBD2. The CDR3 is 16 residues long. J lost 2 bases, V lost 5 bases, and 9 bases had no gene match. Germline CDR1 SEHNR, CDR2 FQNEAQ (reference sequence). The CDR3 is CASSRLTSATYNEQFF. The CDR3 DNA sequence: TGTGCCAGCAGCCGCCTAACTAGCGCAACCTACAATGAGCAGTTCTTC.

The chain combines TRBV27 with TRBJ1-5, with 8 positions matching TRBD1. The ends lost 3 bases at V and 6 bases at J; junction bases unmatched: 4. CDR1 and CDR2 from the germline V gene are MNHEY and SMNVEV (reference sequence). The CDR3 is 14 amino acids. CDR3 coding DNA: TGTGCCAGCAGTTTCAGGGGGCTGGGTCAGCCCCAGCATTTT. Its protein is CASSFRGLGQPQHF.

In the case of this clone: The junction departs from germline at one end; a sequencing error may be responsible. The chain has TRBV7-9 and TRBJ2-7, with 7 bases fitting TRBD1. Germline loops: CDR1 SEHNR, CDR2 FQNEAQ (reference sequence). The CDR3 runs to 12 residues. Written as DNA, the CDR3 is TGTTCCAGCAGCTTAGGGGGCTCCGAGCAGTACTTC. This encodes CSSSLGGSEQYF.

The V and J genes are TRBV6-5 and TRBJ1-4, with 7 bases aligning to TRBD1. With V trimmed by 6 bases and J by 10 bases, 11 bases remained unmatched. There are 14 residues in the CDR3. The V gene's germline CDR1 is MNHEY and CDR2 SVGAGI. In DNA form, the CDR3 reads TGTGCCAGCAGATTAATAGGGGGCGAGGGAAAACTGTTTTTT. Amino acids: CASRLIGGEGKLFF.

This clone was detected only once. The CDR3 nucleotides read TGCAGCGGTTCCCGGGGGAACACTGAAGCTTTCTTT. It specifies CSGSRGNTEAFF. V usage is TRBV29-1 and J usage is TRBJ1-1, with unresolved D. V was pared by 7 bases and J by 1 base, with 10 bases between. The CDR3 has 12 residues. The V gene's germline CDR1 is SQVTM and CDR2 ANQGSEA. Full variable domain (rest looked up from reference TRBV29-1 and TRBJ1-1): SAVISQKPSRDICQRGTSLTIQCQVDSQVTMMFWYRQQPGQSLTLIATANQGSEATYESGFVIDKFPISRPNLTFSTLTVSNMSPEDSSIYLCSGSRGNTEAFFGQGTRLTVV.

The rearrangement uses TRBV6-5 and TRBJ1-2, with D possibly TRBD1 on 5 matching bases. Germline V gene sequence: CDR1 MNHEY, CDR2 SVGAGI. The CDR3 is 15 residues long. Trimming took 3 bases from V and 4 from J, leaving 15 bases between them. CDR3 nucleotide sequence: TGTGCCAGCAGTTATGCGGGGGGTAAGAGCTATGGCTACACCTTC. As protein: CASSYAGGKSYGYTF.

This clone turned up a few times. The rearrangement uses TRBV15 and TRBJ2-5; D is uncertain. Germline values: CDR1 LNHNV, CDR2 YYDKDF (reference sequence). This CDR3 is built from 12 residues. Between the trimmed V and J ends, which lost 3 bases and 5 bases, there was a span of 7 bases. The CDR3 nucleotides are TGTGCCACCAGCAGGGGTAGCGAGACCCAGTACTTC. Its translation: CATSRGSETQYF. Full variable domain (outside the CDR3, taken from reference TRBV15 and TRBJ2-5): DAMVIQNPRYQVTQFGKPVTLSCSQTLNHNVMYWYQQKSSQAPKLLFHYYDKDFNNEADTPDNFQSRRPNTSFCFLDIRSPGLGDTAMYLCATSRGSETQYFGPGTRLLVL.

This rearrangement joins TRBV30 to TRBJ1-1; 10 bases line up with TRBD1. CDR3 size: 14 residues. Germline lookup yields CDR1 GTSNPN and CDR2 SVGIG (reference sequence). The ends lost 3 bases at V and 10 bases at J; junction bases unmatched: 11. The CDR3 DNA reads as TGTGCCTGGAGGGGCGGGACAGGGGCTCATGTAGCTTTCTTT. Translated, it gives CAWRGGTGAHVAFF.

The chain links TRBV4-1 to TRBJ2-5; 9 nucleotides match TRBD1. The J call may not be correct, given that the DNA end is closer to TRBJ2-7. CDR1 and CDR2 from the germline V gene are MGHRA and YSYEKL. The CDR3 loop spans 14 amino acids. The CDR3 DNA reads TGCGCCAGCAGCCCCGGACAGGGGTCTTACGAGCAGTACTTC. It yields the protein CASSPGQGSYEQYF.

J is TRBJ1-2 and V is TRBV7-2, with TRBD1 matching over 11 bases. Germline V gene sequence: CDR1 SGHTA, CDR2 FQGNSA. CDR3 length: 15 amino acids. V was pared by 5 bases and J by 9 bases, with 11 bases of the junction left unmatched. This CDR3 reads CASSPMDRGLSSYTF. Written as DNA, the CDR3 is TGTGCCAGCAGCCCGATGGACAGGGGGCTTAGTAGCTACACCTTC.

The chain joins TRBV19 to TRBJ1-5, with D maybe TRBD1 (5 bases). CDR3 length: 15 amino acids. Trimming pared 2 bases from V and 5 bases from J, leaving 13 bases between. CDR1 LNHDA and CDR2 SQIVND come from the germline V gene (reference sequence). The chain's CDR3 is CASSIWGRDDQPQHF. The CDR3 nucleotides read TGTGCCAGTAGTATATGGGGCAGGGATGATCAGCCCCAGCATTTT.

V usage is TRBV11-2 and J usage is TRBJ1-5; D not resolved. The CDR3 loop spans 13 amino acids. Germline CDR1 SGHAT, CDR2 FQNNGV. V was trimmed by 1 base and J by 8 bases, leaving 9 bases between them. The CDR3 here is CASSLVRYEPQHF. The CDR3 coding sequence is TGTGCCAGCAGCTTAGTCAGGTATGAGCCCCAGCATTTT.

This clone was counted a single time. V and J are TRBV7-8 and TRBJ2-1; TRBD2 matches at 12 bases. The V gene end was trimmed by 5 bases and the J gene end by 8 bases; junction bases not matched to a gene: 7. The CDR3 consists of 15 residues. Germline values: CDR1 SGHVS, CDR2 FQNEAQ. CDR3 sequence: CASSALAGGWDEQFF. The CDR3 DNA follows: TGTGCCAGCAGCGCCCTAGCGGGGGGGTGGGATGAGCAGTTCTTC.

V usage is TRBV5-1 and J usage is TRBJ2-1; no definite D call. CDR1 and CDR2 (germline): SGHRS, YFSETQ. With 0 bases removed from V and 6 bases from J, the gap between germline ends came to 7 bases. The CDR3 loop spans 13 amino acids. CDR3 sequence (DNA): TGCGCCAGCAGCTTGGATCTTCTCAATGAGCAGTTCTTC. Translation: CASSLDLLNEQFF.

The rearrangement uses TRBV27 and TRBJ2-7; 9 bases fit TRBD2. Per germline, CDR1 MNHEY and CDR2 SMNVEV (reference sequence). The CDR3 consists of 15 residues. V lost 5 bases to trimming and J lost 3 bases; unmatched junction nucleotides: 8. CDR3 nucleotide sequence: TGTGCCAGCAGTGTCCCTAGCGGGGCCTACTACGAGCAGTACTTC. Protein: CASSVPSGAYYEQYF.

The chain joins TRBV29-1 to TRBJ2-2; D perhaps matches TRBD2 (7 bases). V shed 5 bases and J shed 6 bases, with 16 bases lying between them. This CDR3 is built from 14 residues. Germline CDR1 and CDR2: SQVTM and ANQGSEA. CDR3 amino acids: CSVKGGGPSGELFF. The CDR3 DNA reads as TGCAGCGTTAAGGGGGGAGGGCCTTCCGGGGAGCTGTTTTTT.

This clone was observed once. The CDR3 nucleotides read TGTGCCTGGAACCTAGCGGGAGCCTACAATGAGCAGTTCTTC. It encodes CAWNLAGAYNEQFF. This chain connects TRBV30 to TRBJ2-1, with 10 bases matching TRBD2. This CDR3 is 14 amino acids long. Losses at the gene ends were 4 bases for V and 2 bases for J; bases not matched to a gene: 2. CDR1 and CDR2 (germline): GTSNPN, SVGIG (reference sequence).

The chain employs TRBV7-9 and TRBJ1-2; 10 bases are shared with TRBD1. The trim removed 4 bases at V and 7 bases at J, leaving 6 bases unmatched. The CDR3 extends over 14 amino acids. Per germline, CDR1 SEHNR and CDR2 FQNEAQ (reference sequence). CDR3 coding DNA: TGTGCCAGCAGCTCAAGGACAGGGGGGAGTGGCTACACCTTC. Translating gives CASSSRTGGSGYTF.

In nucleotides, the CDR3 is TGTGCCAGCAGCCCACATAAACTAGCGGGGCAACAAGAGACCCAGTACTTC. Its translation: CASSPHKLAGQQETQYF. The rearrangement uses TRBV7-2 and TRBJ2-5; 10 bases line up with TRBD2. The V gene end was trimmed by 5 bases and the J gene end by 2 bases; junction bases not matched to a gene: 11. Germline loops: CDR1 SGHTA, CDR2 FQGNSA. This CDR3 comprises 17 residues. Full variable domain (missing parts from reference TRBV7-2 and TRBJ2-5): GAGVSQSPSNKVTEKGKDVELRCDPISGHTALYWYRQSLGQGLEFLIYFQGNSAPDKSGLPSDRFSAERTGGSVSTLTIQRTQQEDSAVYLCASSPHKLAGQQETQYFGPGTRLLVL.